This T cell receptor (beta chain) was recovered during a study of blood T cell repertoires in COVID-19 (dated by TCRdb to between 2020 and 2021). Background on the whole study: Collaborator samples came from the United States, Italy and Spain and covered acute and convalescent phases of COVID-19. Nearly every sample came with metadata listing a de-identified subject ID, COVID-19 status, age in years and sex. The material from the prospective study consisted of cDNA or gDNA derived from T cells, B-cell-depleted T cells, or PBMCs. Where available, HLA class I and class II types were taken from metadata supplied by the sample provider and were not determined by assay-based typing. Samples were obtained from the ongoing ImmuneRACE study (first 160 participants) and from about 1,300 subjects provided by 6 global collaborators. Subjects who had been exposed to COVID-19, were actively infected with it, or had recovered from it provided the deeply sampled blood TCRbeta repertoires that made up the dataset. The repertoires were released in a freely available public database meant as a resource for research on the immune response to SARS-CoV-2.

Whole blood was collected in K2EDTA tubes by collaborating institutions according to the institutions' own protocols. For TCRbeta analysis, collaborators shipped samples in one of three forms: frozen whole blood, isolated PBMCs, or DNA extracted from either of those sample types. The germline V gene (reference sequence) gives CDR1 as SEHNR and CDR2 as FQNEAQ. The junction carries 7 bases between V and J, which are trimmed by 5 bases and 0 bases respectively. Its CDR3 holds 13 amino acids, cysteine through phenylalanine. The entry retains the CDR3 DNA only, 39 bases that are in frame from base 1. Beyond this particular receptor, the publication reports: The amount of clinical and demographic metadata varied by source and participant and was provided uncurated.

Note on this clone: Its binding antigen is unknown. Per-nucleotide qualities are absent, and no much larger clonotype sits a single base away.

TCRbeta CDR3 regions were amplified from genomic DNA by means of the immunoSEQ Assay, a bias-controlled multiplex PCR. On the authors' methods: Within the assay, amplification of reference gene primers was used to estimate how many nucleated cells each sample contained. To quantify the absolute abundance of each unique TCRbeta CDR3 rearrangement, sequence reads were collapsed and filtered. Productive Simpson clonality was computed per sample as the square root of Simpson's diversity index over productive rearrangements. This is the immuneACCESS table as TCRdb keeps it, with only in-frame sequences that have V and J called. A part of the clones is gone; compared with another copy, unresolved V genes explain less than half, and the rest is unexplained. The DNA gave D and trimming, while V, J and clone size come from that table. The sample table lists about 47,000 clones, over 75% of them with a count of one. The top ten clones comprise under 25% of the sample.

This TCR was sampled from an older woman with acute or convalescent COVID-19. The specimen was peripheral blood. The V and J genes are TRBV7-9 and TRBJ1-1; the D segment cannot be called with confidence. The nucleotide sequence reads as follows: TGTGCCAGCAGCGTTCCCATGAACACTGAAGCTTTCTTT. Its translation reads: CASSVPMNTEAFF. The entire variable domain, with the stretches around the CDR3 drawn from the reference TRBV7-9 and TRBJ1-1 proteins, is DTGVSQNPRHKITKRGQNVTFRCDPISEHNRLYWYRQTLGQGPEFLTYFQNEAQLEKSRLLSDRFSAERPKGSFSTLEIQRTEQGDSAMYLCASSVPMNTEAFFGQGTRLTVV.